The sample holds a few counts of the clone carrying this T cell receptor (beta chain). No antigen is known for it. V was trimmed by 8 bases and J by 0 bases, leaving 4 bases between them. The CDR3 runs 11 residues. The germline CDR1 and CDR2 sequences are MDHEN and SYDVKM. The sample is drawn from a study of beta chain features in type 1 diabetes. Expressed TCRB transcripts got sequenced, as all isolated RNA was reverse transcribed. Produced via immunoSEQ multiplex PCR; TCRdb's table is partial and in-frame only. The table shows roughly 120,000 clones, with around 40% occurring only once. General observations from the study: The question of HLA type influencing TCRB rearrangement was one that remained unresolved here.

This receptor was obtained from a woman between 18 and 29 years old in good health. The sequencing input was stem cell memory CD4+ T cells from blood. This chain links TRBV28 with TRBJ1-1; D is unclear. The CDR3 DNA sequence: TGTGCCAGCCCCATGAACACTGAAGCTTTCTTT. Its translation: CASPMNTEAFF.